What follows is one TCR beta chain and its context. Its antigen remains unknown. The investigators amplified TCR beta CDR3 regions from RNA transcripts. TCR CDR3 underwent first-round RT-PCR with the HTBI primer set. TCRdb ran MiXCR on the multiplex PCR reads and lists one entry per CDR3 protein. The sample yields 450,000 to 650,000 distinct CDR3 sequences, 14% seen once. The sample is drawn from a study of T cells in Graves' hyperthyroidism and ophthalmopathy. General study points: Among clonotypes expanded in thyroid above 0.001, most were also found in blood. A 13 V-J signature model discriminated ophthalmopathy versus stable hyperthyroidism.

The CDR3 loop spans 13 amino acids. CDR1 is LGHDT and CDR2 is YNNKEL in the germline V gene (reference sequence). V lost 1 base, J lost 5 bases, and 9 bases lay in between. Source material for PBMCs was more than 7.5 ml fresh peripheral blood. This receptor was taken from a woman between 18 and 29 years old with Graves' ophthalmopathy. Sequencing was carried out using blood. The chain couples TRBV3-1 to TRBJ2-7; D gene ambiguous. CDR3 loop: CASSQGLLNEQYF. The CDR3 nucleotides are TGTGCCAGCAGCCAAGGACTGCTAAACGAGCAGTACTTC.